This T cell receptor (beta chain) was documented in a study of cytomegalovirus exposure and HLA in healthy donors. Points from the study as a whole: The authors later found TCR association rates varying by HLA locus, with DRB1 most and HLA-C fewest. Among TCR beta chains, those listed as cytomegalovirus-associated numbered roughly 150. A later analysis showed that HLA-associated TCR beta chains had undergone more clonal expansion than equally common others.

Primers included in the PCR were 60 Vbeta and 13 Jbeta primers. Per the study methods: Roughly 9.9 million shared chains were among the about 80 million unique TCR beta chains that a later analysis counted. The repertoire was sequenced with immunoSEQ multiplex PCR; TCRdb's copy has only in-frame clones and lacks some. The D gene and trimming were derived from the DNA, and the V and J assignments and clone size from that table. The table has about 120,000 clones, 80% seen once; the top ten hold over 1%. This CDR3 spans 14 amino acids. CDR1 is WSHSY, CDR2 SAAADI, per germline. As concerns this clone: The antigen remains undetermined. A junction end diverges from the germline sequence, so it may reflect a read error.

The sequenced sample consisted of PBMCs. The sequence was obtained from a human donor in good health. J is TRBJ2-7 and V is TRBV10-2, with D possibly matching TRBD1 (5 bases). CDR3 protein: CASSDRGGSHEQYF. CDR3 sequence (DNA): TGCGCCAGCAGTGATAGGGGCGGCTCCCACGAGCAGTACTTC.